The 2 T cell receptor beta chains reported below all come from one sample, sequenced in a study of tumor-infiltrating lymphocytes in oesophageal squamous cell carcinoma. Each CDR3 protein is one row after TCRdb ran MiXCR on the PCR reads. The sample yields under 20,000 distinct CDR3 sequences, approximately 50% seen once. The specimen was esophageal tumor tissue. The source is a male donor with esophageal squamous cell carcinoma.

CDR3 loop: CASSSQGNGDYTF. The CDR3 DNA reads as TGTGCCAGCAGTTCACAGGGGAATGGAGACTACACCTTC. This sequence joins TRBV27 and TRBJ1-2, with TRBD1 identical over 7 bases. CDR1 MNHEY and CDR2 SMNVEV come from the germline V gene (reference sequence). The CDR3 sequence is 13 residues long. The ends lost 4 bases at V and 10 bases at J; junction bases unmatched: 9.

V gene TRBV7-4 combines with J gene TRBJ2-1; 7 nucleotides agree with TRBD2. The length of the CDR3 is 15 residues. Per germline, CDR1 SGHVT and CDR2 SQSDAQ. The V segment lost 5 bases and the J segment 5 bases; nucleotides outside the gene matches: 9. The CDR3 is CASSPRGSGNNEQFF. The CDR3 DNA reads TGTGCCAGCAGCCCCCGAGGGAGCGGGAACAATGAGCAGTTCTTC.